These 17 T cell receptor beta chains were sequenced from one sample in a study of shared clonotypes between healthy human individuals (dated by TCRdb to 2019 to 2021). The receptor library was made with the immunoSEQ multiplex PCR assay. The clones in this table, taken by TCRdb from immuneACCESS, are in-frame only. Not every clone is retained; where verified, under half of the shortfall comes from an unresolved V gene, and the cause of the rest is unknown. In all, the sample holds around 2,000,000 clones, and about 95% of those were seen once. The ten largest clonotypes hold about 1.1% of the sample. For the CD8 naive samples, CD45RO-negative cells were positively selected for CCR7, yielding a CD45RA+CCR7+ population from which TemRA cells were excluded. The source material was naive CD8+ T cells sorted from blood. What this sample's cell subset or site label stands for: CD45RA+CCR7+. The receptor set was obtained from a man younger than 30 in good health.

The chain couples TRBV6-1 to TRBJ1-2; D remains unclear. This CDR3 comprises 15 residues. Trimming pared 0 bases from V and 5 bases from J, leaving 13 bases between. The germline gives CDR1 MNHNS, CDR2 SASEGT. Here the CDR3 DNA reads TGTGCCAGCAGTGAAGCGGGTGATTTCCCGTATGGCTACACCTTC. Amino acids: CASSEAGDFPYGYTF.

The chain couples TRBV5-4 to TRBJ2-7; the D gene is possibly TRBD1 (5 bases). The CDR3 is 14 residues long. Trimming removed 3 bases at V and 5 bases at J, with 15 bases between. Germline V gives CDR1 SGHNT, CDR2 YYREEE (reference sequence). The CDR3 here is CASSSPPGMDEQYF. The CDR3 DNA follows: TGTGCCAGCAGCTCCCCGCCAGGGATGGACGAGCAGTACTTC. Full variable domain (remainder filled in from reference TRBV5-4 and TRBJ2-7): ETGVTQSPTHLIKTRGQQVTLRCSSQSGHNTVSWYQQALGQGPQFIFQYYREEENGRGNFPPRFSGLQFPNYSSELNVNALELDDSALYLCASSSPPGMDEQYFGPGTRLTVT.

The rearrangement joins TRBV15 to TRBJ1-5; unclear D gene. Trimming stripped 4 bases from V and 1 base from J, with 8 bases between. This CDR3 contains 14 residues. Looked up from germline, CDR1 is LNHNV and CDR2 is YYDKDF (reference sequence). The chain's CDR3 is CATSIWVSNQPQHF. The CDR3 DNA reads as TGTGCCACCAGCATTTGGGTGAGCAATCAGCCCCAGCATTTT. Combining the CDR3 with reference TRBV15 and TRBJ1-5 gives the whole variable domain DAMVIQNPRYQVTQFGKPVTLSCSQTLNHNVMYWYQQKSSQAPKLLFHYYDKDFNNEADTPDNFQSRRPNTSFCFLDIRSPGLGDTAMYLCATSIWVSNQPQHFGDGTRLSIL.

This rearrangement joins TRBV7-9 to TRBJ2-1, with 11 bases fitting TRBD2. Germline V lookup: CDR1 SEHNR, CDR2 FQNEAQ (reference sequence). The CDR3 is made up of 16 amino acids. J lost 0 bases, V lost 6 bases, and 4 bases had no gene match. The CDR3 DNA reads as TGTGCCAGCAGTTCTAGCGGGGGGAGCTCCTACAATGAGCAGTTCTTC. Encoded protein: CASSSSGGSSYNEQFF.

The rearrangement links TRBV7-6 to TRBJ2-7, with D unclear. V lost 8 bases and J 4 bases, leaving 9 bases between the germline ends. This CDR3 has 11 residues. Germline CDR1 reads SGHVS; CDR2 reads FNYEAQ. This chain's CDR3 is CASASEYEQYF. The CDR3 bases are TGTGCCAGCGCCTCAGAATACGAGCAGTACTTC.

This chain links TRBV4-1 with TRBJ2-7; D is possibly TRBD2 (5 bases). The CDR3 totals 14 residues. Between the trimmed V and J ends, which lost 1 base and 3 bases, there was a span of 10 bases. Germline-derived CDR1 and CDR2 are MGHRA and YSYEKL. As DNA, the CDR3 is TGCGCCAGCAGCCAAGTTCCACTAGACTACGAGCAGTACTTC. Residues: CASSQVPLDYEQYF.

The sample holds one count of this clone. This sample also contains other DNA sequences that code for the same CDR3. The gene calls are TRBV10-3 and TRBJ2-7; TRBD1 matches at 9 bases. CDR3 size: 15 residues. V was clipped by 0 bases and J by 0 bases; unmatched bases: 0. The germline CDR1 and CDR2 sequences are ENHRY and SYGVKD. The CDR3 region has the DNA TGTGCCATCAGTGAGTCGACAGGGGGCTCCTACGAGCAGTACTTC. This encodes CAISESTGGSYEQYF.

The sample holds one count of this clone. The chain carries TRBV18 and TRBJ2-1; TRBD2 aligns across 9 bases. Germline trimming cut 4 bases from V and 4 bases from J; bases unmatched to any gene: 5. This CDR3 region has 15 residues. The V gene's germline CDR1 is KGHSH and CDR2 LQKENI. Here the CDR3 DNA reads TGTGCCAGCTCACTTACTAGCGGGCATTACAATGAGCAGTTCTTC. Translation gives CASSLTSGHYNEQFF.

This clone was counted once. The chain couples TRBV14 to TRBJ2-3; D unclear. Trimming took off 0 bases at V and 6 bases at J, with 7 bases between the two ends. This CDR3 comprises 13 residues. Per the germline V gene, CDR1 is SGHDN and CDR2 is FVKESK. CDR3 sequence (DNA): TGTGCCAGCAGCCAAGATGGGCCGGATACGCAGTATTTT. Its translation is CASSQDGPDTQYF.

The chain couples TRBV5-1 to TRBJ2-7, with D perhaps matching TRBD2 (5 bases). Per germline, CDR1 SGHRS and CDR2 YFSETQ. The CDR3 runs 13 residues. Deletions cut 3 bases from V and 3 bases from J, with 10 bases between. As DNA, the CDR3 is TGCGCCAGCAGCTGGGCCACTAGCTACGAGCAGTACTTC. Its protein product is CASSWATSYEQYF.

The rearrangement joins TRBV7-6 to TRBJ2-7, with D hard to call. Germline assignment: CDR1 SGHVS and CDR2 FNYEAQ. V was shortened by 4 bases and J by 5 bases, with 18 bases between the two germline ends. The CDR3 covers 15 residues. The DNA for the CDR3 is TGTGCCAGCAGCTCAGGCCAGTCTCCTCCTAACGAGCAGTACTTC. Encoded protein: CASSSGQSPPNEQYF.

The chain uses TRBV5-4 and TRBJ1-1; possibly TRBD1 for D (6 bases). The CDR3 spans 15 residues. Looked up from germline, CDR1 is SGHNT and CDR2 is YYREEE (reference sequence). The germline V and J ends were trimmed by 5 bases and 3 bases, with 17 bases remaining between them. The CDR3 region is CASSDEPTGYTEAFF. CDR3 DNA sequence: TGTGCCAGCAGTGACGAGCCTACAGGGTACACTGAAGCTTTCTTT.

The J gene is TRBJ1-5, the V gene TRBV6-1, with D hard to call. Trimming stripped 7 bases from V and 2 bases from J, with 15 bases between. Germline V gene lookup returns CDR1 MNHNS and CDR2 SASEGT. The CDR3 is 15 residues long. CDR3 sequence: CASTGEGLGNQPQHF. The CDR3 DNA reads TGTGCCAGCACGGGTGAAGGTTTGGGCAATCAGCCCCAGCATTTT.

The chain is built from TRBV7-9 and TRBJ2-7; perhaps TRBD2 as D (7 bases). The ends were cut back, 5 bases at V and 2 bases at J, with 16 bases in the middle. CDR1 is SEHNR and CDR2 is FQNEAQ in the germline V gene (reference sequence). This CDR3 region has 15 residues. The CDR3 DNA follows: TGTGCCAGCAGCCGCACGGGGGGCACCCCCTACGAGCAGTACTTC. Protein sequence: CASSRTGGTPYEQYF.

CDR3 sequence (DNA): TGTGCCAGCAGCCAAGATCTAGGGGAGTACGAGCAGTACTTC. This codes for CASSQDLGEYEQYF. The V gene is TRBV4-2, the J gene TRBJ2-7; D is possibly TRBD1 or TRBD2 (5 bases each). Germline V gene data show CDR1 as LGHNA and CDR2 as YNFKEQ. This CDR3 comprises 14 residues. Trimming took off 0 bases at V and 4 bases at J, with 10 bases between the two ends.

The J gene is TRBJ1-3, the V gene TRBV5-4; D remains ambiguous. The ends were cut back, 0 bases at V and 0 bases at J, with 4 bases in the middle. Germline CDR1 and CDR2: SGHNT and YYREEE (reference sequence). This CDR3 is 14 amino acids long. The CDR3 DNA reads TGTGCCAGCAGCTTGGAAACCTCTGGAAACACCATATATTTT. It is translated as CASSLETSGNTIYF.

This chain uses TRBV6-5 with TRBJ2-7; D ambiguous. V was shortened by 0 bases and J by 3 bases, with 12 bases between the two germline ends. Germline V gene lookup returns CDR1 MNHEY and CDR2 SVGAGI. The CDR3 sequence is 15 residues long. The CDR3 here is CASSYSSPNSYEQYF. CDR3 nucleotides: TGTGCCAGCAGTTACTCGAGTCCGAATAGCTACGAGCAGTACTTC.